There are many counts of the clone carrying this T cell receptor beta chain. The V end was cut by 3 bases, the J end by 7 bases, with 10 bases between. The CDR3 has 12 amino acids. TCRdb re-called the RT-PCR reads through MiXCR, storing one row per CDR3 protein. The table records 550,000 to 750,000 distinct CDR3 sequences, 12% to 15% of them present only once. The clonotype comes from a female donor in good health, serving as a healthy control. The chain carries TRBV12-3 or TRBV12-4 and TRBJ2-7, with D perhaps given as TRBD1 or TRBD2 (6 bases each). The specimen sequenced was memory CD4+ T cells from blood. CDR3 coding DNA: TGTGCCAGCAGTTTTGGGGGGCGTGAGCAGTACTTC. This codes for CASSFGGREQYF.